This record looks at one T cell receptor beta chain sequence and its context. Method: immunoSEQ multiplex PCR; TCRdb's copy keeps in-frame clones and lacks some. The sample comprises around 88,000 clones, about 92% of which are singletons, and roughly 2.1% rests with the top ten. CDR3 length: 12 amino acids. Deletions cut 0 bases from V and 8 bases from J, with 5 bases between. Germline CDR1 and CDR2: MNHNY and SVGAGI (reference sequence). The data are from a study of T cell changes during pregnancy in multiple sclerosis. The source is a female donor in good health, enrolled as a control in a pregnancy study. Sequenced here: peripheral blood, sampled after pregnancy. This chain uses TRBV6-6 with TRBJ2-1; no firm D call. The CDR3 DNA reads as TGTGCCAGCAGTTACTCCTCCTATGAGCAGTTCTTC. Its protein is CASSYSSYEQFF.